This T cell receptor (beta chain) was recorded in a study of cytomegalovirus exposure and HLA in healthy donors. Study-level findings and limits: High specificity and sensitivity for cytomegalovirus status were reported for the classifier.

It was with 60 Vbeta and 13 Jbeta primers that the PCR ran. In the study's own analysis: In a later analysis, of tens of millions of unique beta chains, around 11 million appeared in at least two donors. TCRdb's copy holds only in-frame clones and misses some; the assay was immunoSEQ multiplex PCR. D and trimming come from the DNA, and the V and J calls and clone size come from that table. This listing includes 80,000 to 100,000 clones. Comment on this clone: Its antigen remains unknown.

Healthy bone marrow donors formed the donor group. Per germline, CDR1 MNHNY and CDR2 SVGAGI (reference sequence). Trimming stripped 0 bases from V and 4 bases from J, with 12 bases between. This CDR3 is built from 15 residues. The chain couples TRBV6-6 to TRBJ1-2; D might be TRBD1 (5 bases). The material sequenced was PBMCs. The TCR sequence derives from a woman in her twenties or thirties in good health and CMV-seronegative. The CDR3 reads CASSYSRGGPYGYTF. The DNA for the CDR3 is TGTGCCAGCAGTTACTCGAGGGGAGGACCCTATGGCTACACCTTC.